Below, 31 T cell receptor beta chains from the same sample are listed, as sequenced in a study of cytomegalovirus exposure and HLA in healthy donors (dated by TCRdb to 2015 to 2018). Libraries were constructed by the immunoSEQ multiplex PCR assay. For the multiplex PCR, a mixture combining 60 forward primers for TCR Vbeta segments and 13 reverse primers for TCR Jbeta segments was used. Not all clones reach the TCRdb copy of this immuneACCESS table, which keeps in-frame sequences only. Checked studies attribute under half of the gap to unresolved V genes and leave the rest unexplained. This sample is represented by 130,000 to 150,000 clones; 73% of them were singletons. The ten largest account for around 14% of the sample. Sequences were obtained from PBMCs. Receptor source: a human donor in good health.

The chain has TRBV7-8 and TRBJ2-1, with D possibly matching TRBD1 (5 bases). The V and J ends lost 5 bases and 4 bases respectively, with 15 bases between them. The CDR3 sequence is 15 residues long. In germline, CDR1 is SGHVS, CDR2 FQNEAQ. This CDR3 is CASSTQTVLYNEQFF. For the CDR3, the DNA is TGTGCCAGCAGCACCCAGACAGTATTATACAATGAGCAGTTCTTC. Looking up the rest from reference TRBV7-8 and TRBJ2-1 gives the full variable domain: GAGVSQSPRYKVAKRGQDVALRCDPISGHVSLFWYQQALGQGPEFLTYFQNEAQLDKSGLPSDRFFAERPEGSVSTLKIQRTQQEDSAVYLCASSTQTVLYNEQFFGPGTRLTVL.

V is TRBV28 and J is TRBJ1-1; D unresolved. The CDR3 covers 13 residues. V lost 5 bases to trimming and J lost 0 bases, with 7 bases between them. CDR1 and CDR2 from the germline V gene are MDHEN and SYDVKM. CDR3 in amino acids: CASSRAVNTEAFF. As DNA, the CDR3 is TGTGCCAGCAGTCGCGCGGTGAACACTGAAGCTTTCTTT.

V and J are TRBV5-1 and TRBJ1-6, with a tentative D call TRBD1 (5 bases). V was shortened by 0 bases and J by 10 bases, with 11 bases between the two germline ends. CDR3 length equals 14 residues. Germline V gene sequence: CDR1 SGHRS, CDR2 YFSETQ. CDR3 in amino acids: CASSLEGQGSPLHF. The CDR3 nucleotides read TGCGCCAGCAGCTTGGAGGGGCAGGGATCACCCCTCCACTTT.

V and J are TRBV5-4 and TRBJ2-6; the D is unclear. This CDR3 comprises 15 residues. Germline loops: CDR1 SGHNT, CDR2 YYREEE (reference sequence). The V end lost 0 bases, the J end lost 0 bases, and 4 bases lay between the germline ends. CDR3 nucleotides: TGTGCCAGCAGCTTGGATTACTCTGGGGCCAACGTCCTGACTTTC. Its protein product is CASSLDYSGANVLTF. The whole variable domain, remainder taken from reference TRBV5-4 and TRBJ2-6, is ETGVTQSPTHLIKTRGQQVTLRCSSQSGHNTVSWYQQALGQGPQFIFQYYREEENGRGNFPPRFSGLQFPNYSSELNVNALELDDSALYLCASSLDYSGANVLTFGAGSRLTVL.

The V call is TRBV10-3, the J call TRBJ2-1, with D uncertain. This CDR3 has 13 amino acids. The V gene lost 3 bases and the J gene lost 6 bases, with 9 bases spanning the gap. Per the germline V gene, CDR1 is ENHRY and CDR2 is SYGVKD. CDR3 bases: TGTGCCATCAGTGACCCCGAGCGCAATGAGCAGTTCTTC. Its translation: CAISDPERNEQFF.

This clone was recorded a few times. The chain employs TRBV6-5 and TRBJ2-3, with D perhaps TRBD2 (5 bases). Germline V gene data show CDR1 as MNHEY and CDR2 as SVGAGI. The CDR3 runs to 15 residues. Trimming removed 5 bases from V and 5 bases from J, with 17 bases in between. CDR3 nucleotide sequence: TGTGCCAGCAGTAGGAACTACGCGGCGGGAGATACGCAGTATTTT. As protein: CASSRNYAAGDTQYF.

This sequence joins TRBV10-3 and TRBJ1-1, with D unclear. V was trimmed by 8 bases and J by 2 bases, leaving 6 bases between them. The germline V gene has CDR1 ENHRY and CDR2 SYGVKD. The CDR3 is 11 amino acids. The CDR3 sequence is CAIAENTEAFF. CDR3 sequence (DNA): TGTGCCATCGCGGAAAACACTGAAGCTTTCTTT.

The CDR3 DNA sequence: TGTGCCAGTTTTGGCCGTGACAAGTACTTC. This sequence encodes CASFGRDKYF. The chain has TRBV6-6 and TRBJ2-7; D not resolved. The germline gives CDR1 MNHNY, CDR2 SVGAGI (reference sequence). The CDR3 sequence is 10 residues long. V was pared by 9 bases and J by 11 bases, with 14 bases between.

The rearrangement links TRBV6-5 to TRBJ1-4; 8 bases line up with TRBD1. V lost 6 bases to trimming and J lost 8 bases; unmatched junction nucleotides: 11. The CDR3 runs 15 residues. Germline CDR1 reads MNHEY; CDR2 reads SVGAGI. In nucleotides, the CDR3 is TGTGCCAGCAGAATCTCCGGGACAGGATGGGAAAAACTGTTTTTT. This sequence encodes CASRISGTGWEKLFF.

This clone was seen only a few times. V is TRBV11-3 and J is TRBJ2-5; TRBD1 might be the D (5 bases). V dropped 2 bases and J dropped 5 bases, with 12 bases sitting between them. Germline assignment: CDR1 SGHNT and CDR2 YENEEA. This CDR3 is 14 amino acids long. CDR3 in amino acids: CASSLRGSGETQYF. DNA for the CDR3: TGTGCCAGCAGCTTACGAGGATCAGGGGAGACCCAGTACTTC.

The rearrangement links TRBV5-6 to TRBJ2-5, with D maybe TRBD1 (7 bases). The J call may be wrong; the DNA end is better matched by TRBJ2-7. Germline CDR1 and CDR2: SGHDT and YYEEEE. The CDR3 is 14 residues long. DNA for the CDR3: TGTGCCAGCAGCTTGGGCGGGGACAGAAACGAGCAGTACTTC. Translation gives CASSLGGDRNEQYF.

Regarding this clone: One junction end does not reproduce the germline sequence, and a read error may be involved. J is TRBJ2-5 and V is TRBV6-5; 7 positions agree with TRBD1. The germline CDR1 and CDR2 sequences are MNHEY and SVGAGI. This CDR3 comprises 16 residues. CDR3 bases: TGTGCCAGCAGTTACTTGGGACAGCCTACAAGAGAGGCCCAGTACTTC. It specifies CASSYLGQPTREAQYF.

The rearrangement uses TRBV29-1 and TRBJ2-1; unclear D gene. The CDR3 consists of 12 residues. V dropped 5 bases and J dropped 8 bases, with 13 bases sitting between them. Germline V gives CDR1 SQVTM, CDR2 ANQGSEA. CDR3 amino acids: CSVRKLGDEQFF. DNA for the CDR3: TGCAGCGTTCGAAAACTGGGCGATGAGCAGTTCTTC.

V and J are TRBV19 and TRBJ1-6; 8 positions match TRBD1. Per the germline V gene, CDR1 is LNHDA and CDR2 is SQIVND (reference sequence). V shed 6 bases and J 7 bases; nucleotides not matched to a gene: 5. This CDR3 region has 14 residues. CDR3 sequence (DNA): TGTGCCAGTAGCCCGACAGGGGAGAATTCACCCCTCCACTTT. Translation: CASSPTGENSPLHF.

This chain joins TRBV4-1 and TRBJ2-1; 9 nucleotides match TRBD2. The CDR3 extends over 16 amino acids. The trim removed 2 bases at V and 2 bases at J, leaving 4 bases unmatched. Germline assignment: CDR1 MGHRA and CDR2 YSYEKL. Here the CDR3 DNA reads TGCGCCAGCAGCCAACGGACTAGCGTCCCCTACAATGAGCAGTTCTTC. Translated, it gives CASSQRTSVPYNEQFF.

CDR3 coding DNA: TGTGCCACCATAACCAGGGGCACTGAAGCTTTCTTT. Amino acids: CATITRGTEAFF. The V gene is TRBV6-4, the J gene TRBJ1-1; a possible D gene is TRBD1 (6 bases). V was clipped by 10 bases and J by 4 bases, with 13 bases between them. Germline CDR1 reads MRHNA; CDR2 reads SNTAGT. CDR3 size: 12 residues.

The genes are TRBV7-3 and TRBJ2-3; 10 bases agree with TRBD1. CDR1 is SGHTA, CDR2 FQGTGA, per germline. The CDR3 runs to 17 residues. Germline trimming cut 2 bases from V and 6 bases from J; bases unmatched to any gene: 11. DNA for the CDR3: TGTGCCAGCAGCTTATCGGGGTCGGGACAGGGGTGGGATACGCAGTATTTT. Translation gives CASSLSGSGQGWDTQYF.

This rearrangement joins TRBV4-2 to TRBJ2-7; D perhaps matches TRBD2 (5 bases). The germline V and J ends were trimmed by 1 base and 7 bases, with 17 bases remaining between them. The CDR3 consists of 15 residues. Per germline, CDR1 LGHNA and CDR2 YNFKEQ. The CDR3 loop reads CASSQGAWRAQEQYF. In DNA form, the CDR3 reads TGTGCCAGCAGCCAAGGGGCGTGGCGGGCTCAGGAGCAGTACTTC.

This chain joins TRBV6-6 and TRBJ2-5; no definite D call. Gene TRBJ2-7 matches the end of the DNA better, so the J call may be wrong. The CDR3 runs to 15 residues. The germline gives CDR1 MNHNY, CDR2 SVGAGI (reference sequence). The chain's CDR3 is CASSYTAQTDYEQYF. DNA of the CDR3: TGTGCCAGCAGTTACACTGCCCAGACCGACTACGAGCAGTACTTC.

This clone was seen a few times. This chain joins TRBV5-4 and TRBJ2-7; possible D gene TRBD2, 5 bases. V lost 4 bases and J 2 bases, leaving 10 bases between the germline ends. The germline V gene has CDR1 SGHNT and CDR2 YYREEE (reference sequence). This CDR3 region has 13 residues. In nucleotides, the CDR3 is TGTGCCAGCAGCCCGGTCGGGGCCTACGAGCAGTACTTC. It is translated as CASSPVGAYEQYF.

This clone has a handful of counts. The J gene is TRBJ1-6, the V gene TRBV7-3; D perhaps matches TRBD1 (5 bases). The germline V gene encodes CDR1 SGHTA and CDR2 FQGTGA. Trimming cost V 0 bases and J 7 bases, with 10 bases left between them. This CDR3 has 15 amino acids. The CDR3 loop reads CASSLTVGGNSPLHF. CDR3 DNA: TGTGCCAGCAGCTTAACGGTGGGGGGAAATTCACCCCTCCACTTT.

The CDR3 DNA reads as TGTGCCAGCAGTGAAGCTCCTAGCGGGGGTTACAATGAGCAGTTCTTC. This gives the protein CASSEAPSGGYNEQFF. The gene calls are TRBV2 and TRBJ2-1; 10 bases match TRBD2. The V gene end was trimmed by 0 bases and the J gene end by 4 bases; junction bases not matched to a gene: 3. There are 16 residues in the CDR3. The germline V gene has CDR1 SNHLY and CDR2 FYNNEI.

The chain uses TRBV4-1 and TRBJ2-7; D is unresolved. This CDR3 has 11 amino acids. Germline V lookup: CDR1 MGHRA, CDR2 YSYEKL. Trimming took 0 bases from V and 6 from J, leaving 3 bases between them. The CDR3 spells CASSQDLEQYF. CDR3 coding DNA: TGCGCCAGCAGCCAAGATCTCGAGCAGTACTTC.

Points on this clone: An end of the junction differs from the germline gene, which may be a read error. This sequence joins TRBV7-7 and TRBJ2-5; D is possibly TRBD2 (5 bases). From germline, CDR1 is SSHAT and CDR2 FNYEAQ (reference sequence). CDR3 length equals 14 residues. CDR3 sequence reads: CASSLGGIRETQYF. CDR3 coding DNA: TGTGCTAGCAGCTTAGGAGGCATAAGGGAGACCCAGTACTTC.

The V and J genes are TRBV10-3 and TRBJ2-1, with TRBD2 identical over 15 bases. The CDR3 runs 13 residues. V trimming: 9 bases; J trimming: 7 bases; junction bases outside the gene matches: 1. Germline values: CDR1 ENHRY, CDR2 SYGVKD. As DNA, the CDR3 is TGTGCCATTGGGACTAGCGGGAGGAATGAGCAGTTCTTC. Residues: CAIGTSGRNEQFF.

The rearrangement links TRBV4-2 to TRBJ2-5; 7 bases map to TRBD2. Losses at the gene ends were 1 base for V and 3 bases for J; bases not matched to a gene: 5. CDR3 length equals 15 residues. Germline CDR1 LGHNA, CDR2 YNFKEQ. DNA for the CDR3: TGTGCCAGCAGCCAAGGCATCAGCGGGGAAGAGACCCAGTACTTC. As protein: CASSQGISGEETQYF.

The J gene is TRBJ1-5, the V gene TRBV30; a weak D match, TRBD1 (6 bases). With 1 base removed from V and 6 bases from J, the gap between germline ends came to 10 bases. CDR3 length: 13 amino acids. CDR1 is GTSNPN, CDR2 SVGIG, per germline (reference sequence). The CDR3 region has the DNA TGTGCCTGGAGTGCGACAGGAGGTCAGCCCCAGCATTTT. Protein sequence: CAWSATGGQPQHF. Combining the CDR3 with reference TRBV30 and TRBJ1-5 gives the whole variable domain SQTIHQWPATLVQPVGSPLSLECTVEGTSNPNLYWYRQAAGRGLQLLFYSVGIGQISSEVPQNLSASRPQDRQFILSSKKLLLSDSGFYLCAWSATGGQPQHFGDGTRLSIL.

The chain is built from TRBV9 and TRBJ1-1, with D possibly matching TRBD1 (6 bases). The V gene's germline CDR1 is SGDLS and CDR2 YYNGEE. Trimming removed 2 bases from V and 1 base from J, with 9 bases in between. CDR3 length: 14 residues. The DNA of the CDR3 is TGTGCCAGCAGCGTTGGGACACCGAACACTGAAGCTTTCTTT. This codes for CASSVGTPNTEAFF.

This clone was counted between two and nine times. This sequence joins TRBV5-4 and TRBJ2-7; 14 bases match TRBD2. This CDR3 region has 16 residues. CDR1 is SGHNT and CDR2 is YYREEE in the germline V gene (reference sequence). V was pared by 4 bases and J by 4 bases, with 7 bases of the junction left unmatched. The CDR3 bases are TGTGCCAGCAGCAAAGGACTAGCGGGAGGTGTGTACGAGCAGTACTTC. Its protein product is CASSKGLAGGVYEQYF.

This clone is a singleton in its sample. The chain combines TRBV4-1 with TRBJ2-3, with D possibly being TRBD2 (6 bases). Per the germline V gene, CDR1 is MGHRA and CDR2 is YSYEKL. The CDR3 contains 16 residues. The V and J ends lost 1 base and 6 bases respectively, with 17 bases between them. Written as DNA, the CDR3 is TGCGCCAGCAGCCAAGTGTCCACTAGCCCTCTGGATACGCAGTATTTT. As protein: CASSQVSTSPLDTQYF.

The genes are TRBV27 and TRBJ2-2; 7 bases agree with TRBD1. V was pared by 6 bases and J by 4 bases, with 5 bases of the junction left unmatched. Looked up from germline, CDR1 is MNHEY and CDR2 is SMNVEV (reference sequence). The CDR3 runs to 14 residues. In DNA, the CDR3 is TGTGCCAGCAGAAGACAGGGAATCACCGGGGAGCTGTTTTTT. Amino acid sequence: CASRRQGITGELFF.